One sample yielded the 16 T cell receptor beta chains listed below, sequenced in a study of cytomegalovirus exposure and HLA in healthy donors. The PCR contained 60 Vbeta and 13 Jbeta primers. The assay was immunoSEQ multiplex PCR, and TCRdb's table has in-frame clones only and misses some. There are under 200,000 clones in the sample; 80% occur only once, and roughly 4.7% lies in the top ten. Sequenced material: PBMCs. All receptors derive from a man aged 25-45 years in good health and CMV-seronegative.

V and J are TRBV19 and TRBJ2-1; D is perhaps TRBD2 (7 bases). The CDR3 runs to 14 residues. Germline assignment: CDR1 LNHDA and CDR2 SQIVND (reference sequence). Trimming left V 1 base short and J 7 bases short, with 11 bases between. CDR3 region: CASSIGRGRNEQFF. The CDR3 DNA is TGTGCCAGTAGTATAGGGCGGGGGCGGAATGAGCAGTTCTTC.

The chain is built from TRBV28 and TRBJ1-2; TRBD1 agrees at 8 bases. Germline lookup yields CDR1 MDHEN and CDR2 SYDVKM. The J segment lost 8 bases and the V segment lost 5 bases, leaving 10 bases of the junction unmatched. The CDR3 spans 14 residues. The CDR3, as DNA: TGTGCCAGCAGTACGGGACAGGTTGCTGAAGGCTACACCTTC. Its protein product is CASSTGQVAEGYTF.

The chain couples TRBV6-6 to TRBJ2-3; 8 bases agree with TRBD2. V shed 7 bases and J 6 bases; nucleotides not matched to a gene: 12. The CDR3 runs 15 residues. Germline V lookup: CDR1 MNHNY, CDR2 SVGAGI (reference sequence). CDR3 nucleotide sequence: TGTGCCAGCACCCCAATAGCGGGGATGGTGGATACGCAGTATTTT. Its protein product is CASTPIAGMVDTQYF.

This sequence joins TRBV7-9 and TRBJ2-1; 7 bases align to TRBD2. The CDR3 consists of 18 residues. Germline CDR1 and CDR2: SEHNR and FQNEAQ (reference sequence). V shed 4 bases, J shed 8 bases, and the junction held 20 bases outside the gene matches. The CDR3 bases are TGTGCCAGCAGCTGGGGAGGGGCCTCGCGGGGTTTTATCGATGAGCAGTTCTTC. Its protein product is CASSWGGASRGFIDEQFF.

The J gene is TRBJ2-6, the V gene TRBV28; 7 positions match TRBD2. The J segment lost 1 base and the V segment lost 5 bases, leaving 5 bases of the junction unmatched. Germline values: CDR1 MDHEN, CDR2 SYDVKM. This CDR3 is built from 16 residues. The CDR3 DNA follows: TGTGCCAGCAGTCCGGGAGGTGCATCTGGGGCCAACGTCCTGACTTTC. This sequence encodes CASSPGGASGANVLTF.

This chain uses TRBV19 with TRBJ1-5; D is possibly TRBD1 (6 bases). This CDR3 is built from 12 residues. Germline V gene data show CDR1 as LNHDA and CDR2 as SQIVND (reference sequence). The CDR3 DNA reads TGTGCAACACAGGGCGGCAATCAGCCCCAGCATTTT. Translated: CATQGGNQPQHF.

The chain uses TRBV11-2 and TRBJ2-5; D gene uncertain. The CDR3 contains 12 residues. The germline CDR1 and CDR2 sequences are SGHAT and FQNNGV. V was cut by 1 base and J by 4 bases, with 4 bases left in between. The CDR3 DNA reads as TGTGCCAGCAGCTTAGGGCCAGAGACCCAGTACTTC. Protein: CASSLGPETQYF.

For this clone: Other DNA sequences in the same sample also yield this CDR3. This chain connects TRBV27 to TRBJ2-3; D might be TRBD2 (5 bases). The CDR3 is 15 residues long. Germline V gene lookup returns CDR1 MNHEY and CDR2 SMNVEV (reference sequence). Deletions cut 2 bases from V and 0 bases from J, with 9 bases between. Written as DNA, the CDR3 is TGTGCCAGCAGTTTAGTGGGAGATAGCACAGATACGCAGTATTTT. Translated, it gives CASSLVGDSTDTQYF.

The chain is built from TRBV13 and TRBJ2-6; D remains ambiguous. With 5 bases removed from V and 4 bases from J, the gap between germline ends came to 6 bases. This CDR3 has 13 residues. From germline, CDR1 is PRHDT and CDR2 FYEKMQ (reference sequence). This chain's CDR3 is CASSLRGANVLTF. CDR3 DNA: TGTGCCAGCAGCCTGCGCGGGGCCAACGTCCTGACTTTC.

Turning to this clone: Mismatch with germline at one junction end may stem from a read error. Other DNA sequences within the sample encode an identical CDR3. The chain uses TRBV27 and TRBJ2-7, with D possibly matching TRBD2 (5 bases). The CDR3 runs 14 residues. Germline V gene data show CDR1 as MNHEY and CDR2 as SMNVEV (reference sequence). This chain's CDR3 is CASTHRGGVSEQYF. CDR3 DNA sequence: TGCGCCAGCACCCACCGGGGTGGCGTCTCGGAGCAGTACTTC.

V is TRBV7-9 and J is TRBJ1-2, with TRBD1 identical over 10 bases. The CDR3 is 15 residues long. CDR1 and CDR2 (germline): SEHNR, FQNEAQ (reference sequence). V dropped 5 bases and J dropped 8; count of bases not matched to a gene: 11. DNA of the CDR3: TGTGCCAGCAGCCCAGGACAGGGGGTTGTAGGAGGCTACACCTTC. Its protein is CASSPGQGVVGGYTF.

The chain joins TRBV6-5 to TRBJ2-7; weak D call: TRBD1 (6 bases). The germline V gene has CDR1 MNHEY and CDR2 SVGAGI. Between the trimmed V and J ends, which lost 6 bases and 2 bases, there was a span of 14 bases. This CDR3 spans 14 amino acids. Here the CDR3 reads CASRLSGVAYEQYF. CDR3 in DNA: TGTGCCAGCAGGTTATCAGGGGTAGCCTACGAGCAGTACTTC.

V and J are TRBV9 and TRBJ2-5; no reliable D call. V shed 0 bases and J shed 4 bases, with 4 bases lying between them. This CDR3 region has 12 residues. Germline-derived CDR1 and CDR2 are SGDLS and YYNGEE. CDR3 region: CASSVEAETQYF. CDR3 nucleotides: TGTGCCAGCAGCGTAGAAGCAGAGACCCAGTACTTC.

The chain combines TRBV19 with TRBJ1-5, with 9 bases matching TRBD1. V trimming: 5 bases; J trimming: 2 bases; junction bases outside the gene matches: 7. In germline, CDR1 is LNHDA, CDR2 SQIVND (reference sequence). This CDR3 comprises 16 residues. DNA for the CDR3: TGTGCCAGTAGTCCCTGGGGACAGGGCGGCAATCAGCCCCAGCATTTT. It is translated as CASSPWGQGGNQPQHF. Looking up the rest from reference TRBV19 and TRBJ1-5 gives the full variable domain: DGGITQSPKYLFRKEGQNVTLSCEQNLNHDAMYWYRQDPGQGLRLIYYSQIVNDFQKGDIAEGYSVSREKKESFPLTVTSAQKNPTAFYLCASSPWGQGGNQPQHFGDGTRLSIL.

This clone was seen more than once but under ten times. V and J are TRBV7-9 and TRBJ2-1; D is possibly TRBD1 (6 bases). Trimming left V 7 bases short and J 12 bases short, with 34 bases between. Germline V gene data show CDR1 as SEHNR and CDR2 as FQNEAQ (reference sequence). CDR3 size: 18 residues. This chain's CDR3 is CASTLDGWGRLGSSGQFF. The CDR3 DNA follows: TGTGCCAGCACCCTAGATGGTTGGGGGCGCCTCGGGTCGTCTGGGCAGTTCTTC.

This sequence joins TRBV19 and TRBJ2-2; no firm D call. V was trimmed by 5 bases and J by 5 bases, leaving 9 bases between them. CDR3 length: 13 amino acids. Germline V CDR1 and CDR2: LNHDA, SQIVND (reference sequence). The CDR3 DNA reads TGTGCCAGTAGTGTAACAGAAACCGGGGAGCTGTTTTTT. Translated, it gives CASSVTETGELFF.